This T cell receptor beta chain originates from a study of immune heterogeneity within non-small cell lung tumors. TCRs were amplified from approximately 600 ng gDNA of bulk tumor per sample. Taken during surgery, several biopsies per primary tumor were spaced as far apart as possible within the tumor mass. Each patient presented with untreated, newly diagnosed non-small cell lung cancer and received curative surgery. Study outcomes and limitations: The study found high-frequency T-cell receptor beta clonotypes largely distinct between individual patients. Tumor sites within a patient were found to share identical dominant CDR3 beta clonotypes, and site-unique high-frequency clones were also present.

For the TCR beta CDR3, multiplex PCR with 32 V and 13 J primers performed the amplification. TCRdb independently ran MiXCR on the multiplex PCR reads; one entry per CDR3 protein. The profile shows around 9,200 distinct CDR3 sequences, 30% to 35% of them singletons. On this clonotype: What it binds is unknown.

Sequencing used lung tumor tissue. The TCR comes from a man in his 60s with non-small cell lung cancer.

For the CDR3, the DNA is TGTGCCAGCAGCTTGGTGGGAGGGTCCGCCAATGAGCAGTTCTTC. Amino acid sequence: CASSLVGGSANEQFF. The V call is TRBV5-4, the J call TRBJ2-1; 7 bases are a match to TRBD2. V shed 0 bases and J 6 bases; nucleotides not matched to a gene: 6. Germline loops: CDR1 SGHNT, CDR2 YYREEE (reference sequence). This CDR3 is built from 15 residues.